Below are 27 T cell receptor beta chains sequenced from a single sample in a study of blood T cell repertoires in COVID-19. Generated by immunoSEQ multiplex PCR, the TCRdb table keeps only in-frame clones and is missing some. This table holds fewer than 45,000 clones, roughly 80% found once. Sequenced: peripheral blood. Source of these receptors: a man in his 60s with active COVID-19.

The V call is TRBV11-2, the J call TRBJ2-7, with a possible D match to TRBD2 (7 bases). Germline V gene lookup returns CDR1 SGHAT and CDR2 FQNNGV. This CDR3 spans 14 amino acids. V dropped 6 bases and J dropped 4 bases, with 16 bases sitting between them. The CDR3 loop is CASRRPGGRYEQYF. The CDR3 coding sequence is TGTGCCAGCAGAAGGCCGGGGGGCAGGTACGAGCAGTACTTC.

The chain is built from TRBV6-5 and TRBJ2-2; 7 bases agree with TRBD2. The CDR3 contains 14 residues. V lost 7 bases to trimming and J lost 3 bases; unmatched junction nucleotides: 5. Germline loops: CDR1 MNHEY, CDR2 SVGAGI. The CDR3 sequence: CASTGGGYTGELFF. CDR3 DNA: TGTGCCAGCACTGGGGGGGGGTACACCGGGGAGCTGTTTTTT.

This clone was observed once. This chain uses TRBV4-3 with TRBJ2-7, with no clear D. The germline gives CDR1 LGHNA, CDR2 YSLEER. V was pared by 0 bases and J by 4 bases, with 7 bases between. The CDR3 covers 13 residues. The CDR3 sequence: CASSQDLLYEQYF. Written as DNA, the CDR3 is TGCGCCAGCAGCCAAGATTTACTATACGAGCAGTACTTC.

This sequence joins TRBV6-6 and TRBJ2-5; the D is unclear. With 5 bases removed from V and 2 bases from J, the gap between germline ends came to 12 bases. CDR3 size: 14 residues. The V gene's germline CDR1 is MNHNY and CDR2 SVGAGI (reference sequence). The CDR3 bases are TGTGCCAGCAGTCCCCCAGGAAGTCAAGAGACCCAGTACTTC. This sequence encodes CASSPPGSQETQYF.

The chain carries TRBV7-6 and TRBJ2-1; no clear D gene. In germline, CDR1 is SGHVS, CDR2 FNYEAQ. V dropped 3 bases and J dropped 4 bases, with 10 bases sitting between them. The CDR3 is 14 amino acids. The CDR3 reads CASSLGRVYNEQFF. CDR3 sequence (DNA): TGTGCCAGCAGCTTGGGTCGGGTATACAATGAGCAGTTCTTC.

This chain links TRBV11-3 with TRBJ2-5, with D possibly being TRBD2 (5 bases). The germline V gene has CDR1 SGHNT and CDR2 YENEEA. The CDR3 runs 16 residues. Trimming removed 1 base at V and 7 bases at J, with 19 bases between. CDR3 DNA: TGTGCCAGCAGCTTAGGGGTCAGAGACTACGATCGGACCCAGTACTTC. It encodes CASSLGVRDYDRTQYF.

This clone was seen a handful of times. The chain combines TRBV7-2 with TRBJ1-2; TRBD1 matches at 8 bases. The CDR3 length is 13 residues. V was pared by 3 bases and J by 6 bases, with 3 bases of the junction left unmatched. Germline assignment: CDR1 SGHTA and CDR2 FQGNSA. In DNA, the CDR3 is TGTGCCAGCAGCTTCAGGGGGCAGGATGGCTACACCTTC. Translated: CASSFRGQDGYTF.

This chain joins TRBV30 and TRBJ2-3; 7 bases line up with TRBD2. The CDR3 sequence is 13 residues long. Germline CDR1 reads GTSNPN; CDR2 reads SVGIG (reference sequence). V shed 4 bases, J shed 5 bases, and the junction held 6 bases outside the gene matches. The CDR3 loop is CAWNGGSLDTQYF. The CDR3 bases are TGTGCCTGGAATGGCGGGAGCCTAGATACGCAGTATTTT. Full variable domain (outside the CDR3, taken from reference TRBV30 and TRBJ2-3): SQTIHQWPATLVQPVGSPLSLECTVEGTSNPNLYWYRQAAGRGLQLLFYSVGIGQISSEVPQNLSASRPQDRQFILSSKKLLLSDSGFYLCAWNGGSLDTQYFGPGTRLTVL.

This sequence joins TRBV19 and TRBJ1-4; TRBD1 aligns across 7 bases. J lost 6 bases, V lost 10 bases, and 8 bases had no gene match. This CDR3 is built from 13 residues. Germline V gene sequence: CDR1 LNHDA, CDR2 SQIVND (reference sequence). The CDR3 region is CATGTGQYEKLFF. The CDR3 nucleotides are TGTGCCACCGGAACGGGACAGTATGAAAAACTGTTTTTT.

The rearrangement joins TRBV5-1 to TRBJ2-1; D possibly corresponds to TRBD2 (6 bases). This CDR3 spans 15 amino acids. CDR1 and CDR2 (germline): SGHRS, YFSETQ. V dropped 2 bases and J dropped 8 bases, with 17 bases sitting between them. CDR3 amino acids: CASSFSGRPSDEQFF. The CDR3 coding sequence is TGCGCCAGCAGCTTTAGCGGTCGCCCTTCCGATGAGCAGTTCTTC.

This clone showed up just once. This chain connects TRBV4-1 to TRBJ1-2, with 7 bases matching TRBD1. With V trimmed by 0 bases and J by 8 bases, 9 bases remained unmatched. Germline V lookup: CDR1 MGHRA, CDR2 YSYEKL. This CDR3 is built from 15 residues. CDR3 amino acids: CASSQEEGAWEGYTF. Written as DNA, the CDR3 is TGCGCCAGCAGCCAAGAGGAGGGGGCGTGGGAAGGCTACACCTTC.

V and J are TRBV10-2 and TRBJ2-7, with 7 bases identical to TRBD2. The junction had 15 bases not matched to a gene; V was cut back by 5 bases and J by 5 bases. The germline CDR1 and CDR2 sequences are WSHSY and SAAADI. CDR3 length: 16 residues. CDR3 in amino acids: CASSRAPGLHFDEQYF. CDR3 nucleotides: TGCGCCAGCAGTAGAGCCCCGGGACTACACTTTGACGAGCAGTACTTC.

This chain joins TRBV6-5 and TRBJ2-5; TRBD2 matches at 7 bases. The CDR3 totals 16 residues. V dropped 0 bases and J dropped 5; count of bases not matched to a gene: 9. The germline gives CDR1 MNHEY, CDR2 SVGAGI. The CDR3 DNA sequence: TGTGCCAGCAGTTACTCGACGGGGGGACCCGGGGAGACCCAGTACTTC. It translates to CASSYSTGGPGETQYF.

The CDR3 loop is CASRFSGRTEAFF. CDR3 in DNA: TGTGCCAGCAGGTTTTCCGGGAGGACTGAAGCTTTCTTT. The chain has TRBV19 and TRBJ1-1; D is uncertain. This CDR3 region has 13 residues. The germline CDR1 and CDR2 sequences are LNHDA and SQIVND (reference sequence). V was pared by 9 bases and J by 5 bases, with 16 bases between.

The V and J genes are TRBV4-3 and TRBJ1-1; possibly TRBD1 for D (5 bases). Trimming cost V 4 bases and J 1 base, with 13 bases left between them. The CDR3 runs 15 residues. In germline, CDR1 is LGHNA, CDR2 YSLEER. In DNA form, the CDR3 reads TGCGCCAGCAGCCGGGGGGTTTGGGGGAACACTGAAGCTTTCTTT. This codes for CASSRGVWGNTEAFF.

This clone was observed once. The rearrangement links TRBV9 to TRBJ2-3, with TRBD2 identical over 8 bases. CDR1 SGDLS and CDR2 YYNGEE come from the germline V gene. The CDR3 covers 15 residues. J gave up 0 bases and V 4 bases, and 4 bases lay outside the gene matches. The CDR3 DNA is TGTGCCAGCAGCACTAGCGGAACGAGCACAGATACGCAGTATTTT. The encoded protein is CASSTSGTSTDTQYF. The variable domain in full, completed from reference TRBV9 and TRBJ2-3, reads DSGVTQTPKHLITATGQRVTLRCSPRSGDLSVYWYQQSLDQGLQFLIQYYNGEERAKGNILERFSAQQFPDLHSELNLSSLELGDSALYFCASSTSGTSTDTQYFGPGTRLTVL.

This rearrangement joins TRBV5-8 to TRBJ1-5; 7 nucleotides agree with TRBD1. CDR3 length equals 16 residues. The ends lost 8 bases at V and 0 bases at J; junction bases unmatched: 11. Germline assignment: CDR1 SGHTS and CDR2 YDEGEE. Here the CDR3 DNA reads TGTGCCAGTTCAGGGGGACAGAAGCATAGCAATCAGCCCCAGCATTTT. Translating gives CASSGGQKHSNQPQHF. Together with reference TRBV5-8 and TRBJ1-5, the CDR3 gives the full variable domain: EAGVTQSPTHLIKTRGQQATLRCSPISGHTSVYWYQQALGLGLQFLLWYDEGEERNRGNFPPRFSGRQFPNYSSELNVNALELEDSALYLCASSGGQKHSNQPQHFGDGTRLSIL.

The CDR3 here is CASSQGSGATDTQYF. CDR3 DNA: TGTGCCAGCAGCCAAGGTTCAGGGGCCACAGATACGCAGTATTTT. The V and J genes are TRBV14 and TRBJ2-3; D is possibly TRBD1 (6 bases). The CDR3 length is 15 residues. V was cut by 1 base and J by 2 bases, with 10 bases left in between. Germline V gene sequence: CDR1 SGHDN, CDR2 FVKESK.

The chain carries TRBV5-1 and TRBJ2-5; a weak D match, TRBD2 (6 bases). The germline V gene encodes CDR1 SGHRS and CDR2 YFSETQ. The CDR3 loop spans 14 amino acids. The V and J ends lost 1 base and 3 bases respectively, with 10 bases between them. CDR3 residues: CASSLPPGEETQYF. CDR3 DNA: TGCGCCAGCAGCTTGCCTCCGGGAGAAGAGACCCAGTACTTC.

This clone appeared a single time. V is TRBV6-1 and J is TRBJ1-6; D remains ambiguous. The CDR3 extends over 16 amino acids. Germline CDR1 and CDR2: MNHNS and SASEGT. Trimming took off 1 base at V and 9 bases at J, with 16 bases between the two ends. The CDR3 coding sequence is TGTGCCAGCAGTGAAGGATCCCTACCTTCTAGTTCACCCCTCCACTTT. It translates to CASSEGSLPSSSPLHF.

The chain uses TRBV2 and TRBJ2-7; a possible D gene is TRBD1 (5 bases). Germline-derived CDR1 and CDR2 are SNHLY and FYNNEI. This CDR3 has 13 residues. Trimming left V 9 bases short and J 3 bases short, with 15 bases between. CDR3 nucleotides: TGTGCCAGTTCCGCGGACATTAGCTACGAGCAGTACTTC. It yields the protein CASSADISYEQYF.

V is TRBV7-9 and J is TRBJ2-5; TRBD2 aligns across 8 bases. V shed 5 bases, J shed 2 bases, and the junction held 16 bases outside the gene matches. From germline, CDR1 is SEHNR and CDR2 FQNEAQ (reference sequence). The CDR3 is 18 residues long. The CDR3 bases are TGTGCCAGCAGCCCAGGGACATTACGGGGGGGCCGTCAAGAGACCCAGTACTTC. Translating gives CASSPGTLRGGRQETQYF.

This clone has a single count. The V call is TRBV4-2, the J call TRBJ2-5, with 9 bases that match TRBD2. V dropped 4 bases and J dropped 7; count of bases not matched to a gene: 16. Germline V gene lookup returns CDR1 LGHNA and CDR2 YNFKEQ. The CDR3 has 17 amino acids. DNA of the CDR3: TGTGCCAGCAGCCCCCCTGGGGGCGGGAGGGCCGGGGGGACCCAGTACTTC. This sequence encodes CASSPPGGGRAGGTQYF.

The chain uses TRBV10-3 and TRBJ1-1, with D tentatively TRBD1 (6 bases). CDR3 length: 15 residues. CDR1 and CDR2 (germline): ENHRY, SYGVKD. V shed 9 bases and J shed 0 bases, with 17 bases lying between them. The CDR3 loop is CAIHPGQSMNTEAFF. In DNA form, the CDR3 reads TGTGCCATACATCCGGGACAAAGCATGAACACTGAAGCTTTCTTT.

This chain links TRBV29-1 with TRBJ2-7; TRBD1 might be the D (5 bases). Between the trimmed V and J ends, which lost 4 bases and 4 bases, there was a span of 11 bases. CDR1 SQVTM and CDR2 ANQGSEA come from the germline V gene. This CDR3 has 12 amino acids. The DNA for the CDR3 is TGCAGCGTTGCCCAGGGCCTTTACGAGCAGTACTTC. This sequence encodes CSVAQGLYEQYF.

The J gene is TRBJ2-5, the V gene TRBV9; 8 bases map to TRBD2. Germline CDR1 SGDLS, CDR2 YYNGEE. J lost 2 bases, V lost 4 bases, and 7 bases had no gene match. The CDR3 is 15 residues long. The CDR3 spells CASSRGGRGQETQYF. The CDR3 DNA follows: TGTGCCAGCAGCCGGGGGGGCAGGGGTCAAGAGACCCAGTACTTC.

By sample fraction, this clone is medium-sized. The chain joins TRBV2 to TRBJ1-1, with 9 positions matching TRBD1. Per germline, CDR1 SNHLY and CDR2 FYNNEI. The CDR3 runs to 14 residues. With V trimmed by 6 bases and J by 3 bases, 5 bases remained unmatched. CDR3 coding DNA: TGTGCCAGCAGAGTCGGGACAGGGTACACTGAAGCTTTCTTT. It translates to CASRVGTGYTEAFF.